This T cell receptor beta chain originates from a study of shared clonotypes between healthy human individuals. Deep level was the assay's run setting. Assay: immunoSEQ multiplex PCR; the TCRdb copy retains only in-frame clones and omits some. The table has over a million clones, around 78% seen once. Within Nashville, Tennessee resided all donors, each a Caucasian adult. This CDR3 contains 17 residues. Germline lookup yields CDR1 SGHVS and CDR2 FNYEAQ. The V and J ends lost 5 bases and 1 base, in that order; junction bases with no gene match: 10. This TCR was sampled from a man younger than 35 in good health. Some clones in this sample may be carry-over from other donors' samples. This chain joins TRBV7-6 and TRBJ2-1, with 8 bases matching TRBD2. The sequenced sample consisted of memory CD4+ T cells from PBMCs. Subset noted: CD45RA-negative fraction. The CDR3 bases are TGTGCCAGCAGCCAGCGGCCGCGGGAGGTTTCCTACAATGAGCAGTTCTTC. This gives the protein CASSQRPREVSYNEQFF.